The 8 T cell receptor beta chains listed next were all sequenced from one sample in a study of T cell responses to AZD1222 COVID-19 vaccine. Sequenced by immunoSEQ multiplex PCR; TCRdb stores in-frame clones only, minus some. The sample lists some 80,000 clones; approximately 85% were seen once. The sample here was peripheral blood, taken on day 0 of AZD1222 vaccination. Receptors originate from an adult in good health.

This clone was picked up a small number of times. J is TRBJ2-6 and V is TRBV21-1. TRBV21-1 is designated a pseudogene. The CDR3 extends over 19 amino acids. This CDR3 is CASSAPDRILMPGANVLTF. The CDR3 DNA reads as TGTGCCAGCAGCGCCCCGGATAGGATCCTTATGCCTGGGGCCAACGTCCTGACTTTC.

The rearrangement uses TRBV5-1 and TRBJ2-3, with D unclear. The germline V gene encodes CDR1 SGHRS and CDR2 YFSETQ. This CDR3 spans 13 amino acids. Trimming cost V 0 bases and J 7 bases, with 9 bases left between them. CDR3 DNA: TGCGCCAGCAGCTTGGAGGTTTCGTATACGCAGTATTTT. The encoded protein is CASSLEVSYTQYF.

The V gene is TRBV19, the J gene TRBJ2-5, with D possibly matching TRBD2 (6 bases). Trimming pared 7 bases from V and 1 base from J, leaving 19 bases between. Germline V gene data show CDR1 as LNHDA and CDR2 as SQIVND (reference sequence). The CDR3 runs to 16 residues. Here the CDR3 DNA reads TGTGCCAGTACCGCAGGTGGCGGGACGTTCCAAGAGACCCAGTACTTC. Amino acid sequence: CASTAGGGTFQETQYF.

The V and J genes are TRBV5-1 and TRBJ1-2, with 8 bases identical to TRBD1. Germline trimming cut 0 bases from V and 4 bases from J; bases unmatched to any gene: 2. Germline CDR1 reads SGHRS; CDR2 reads YFSETQ. The CDR3 runs 14 residues. In DNA form, the CDR3 reads TGCGCCAGCAGCTTGGCCGGGACAGGCTATGGCTACACCTTC. Translated, it gives CASSLAGTGYGYTF.

A note on this clone: The junction departs from the called germline gene at one end, perhaps through a read error. The chain links TRBV28 to TRBJ1-5; D remains ambiguous. CDR1 is MDHEN and CDR2 is SYDVKM in the germline V gene. This CDR3 comprises 11 residues. CDR3 nucleotide sequence: TGTGCCAGCAGTTCGGTCCTTGTGAGAAATTTT. Protein sequence: CASSSVLVRNF.

Only one count was recorded for this clone. The chain couples TRBV30 to TRBJ1-1; D call uncertain. The CDR3 contains 13 residues. Trimming left V 1 base short and J 0 bases short, with 6 bases between. The germline gives CDR1 GTSNPN, CDR2 SVGIG (reference sequence). For the CDR3, the DNA is TGTGCCTGGAGTGCTGGGTTGAACACTGAAGCTTTCTTT. Translating gives CAWSAGLNTEAFF. Full variable domain (remainder filled in from reference TRBV30 and TRBJ1-1): SQTIHQWPATLVQPVGSPLSLECTVEGTSNPNLYWYRQAAGRGLQLLFYSVGIGQISSEVPQNLSASRPQDRQFILSSKKLLLSDSGFYLCAWSAGLNTEAFFGQGTRLTVV.

The chain recombines TRBV28 with TRBJ1-5; the D gene is possibly TRBD1 (6 bases). Per germline, CDR1 MDHEN and CDR2 SYDVKM. The CDR3 covers 17 residues. V gave up 3 bases and J gave up 0 bases, with 15 bases separating them. This chain's CDR3 is CASSFLGQLYSNQPQHF. As DNA, the CDR3 is TGTGCCAGCAGTTTCCTCGGACAGCTGTATAGCAATCAGCCCCAGCATTTT.

This clone was observed a handful of times. The chain carries TRBV11-2 and TRBJ2-1; D may match TRBD1 or TRBD2 (5 bases each). The germline V and J ends were trimmed by 4 bases and 2 bases, with 12 bases remaining between them. Germline assignment: CDR1 SGHAT and CDR2 FQNNGV. CDR3 length equals 15 residues. CDR3 coding DNA: TGTGCCAGCAGCTCTCCTAGGGGACCCTACAATGAGCAGTTCTTC. The encoded protein is CASSSPRGPYNEQFF.